This T cell receptor (beta chain) was obtained from a study of OX40 agonist ivuxolimab in advanced cancers. Study background: Of mixed ages from 23 to 79 and averaging roughly 64 years, the group was just under 85% male.

TCRdb's copy holds only in-frame clones and misses some; the assay was immunoSEQ multiplex PCR. The sample holds 65,000 to 95,000 clones, roughly 87% seen once. The CDR3 covers 11 residues. Trimming shortened V by 6 bases and J by 11 bases, and 13 bases separated the two germline ends. Germline CDR1 is SNHLY and CDR2 is FYNNEI. Any history of autoimmune disease or systemic immunosuppression disqualified patients. The V gene is TRBV2, the J gene TRBJ1-1; possibly TRBD1 for D (5 bases). Material: CD4+ or CD8+ T cells sorted from blood, obtained in a trial of the OX40 agonist ivuxolimab. The receptor was derived from an adult with an advanced solid tumor such as melanoma, head and neck, liver or kidney cancer. In DNA, the CDR3 is TGTGCCAGCAGAGTTTACGGGGACGCTTTCTTT. This sequence encodes CASRVYGDAFF.